Listed below are T cell receptor beta chains from one sample, sequenced in a study of cytomegalovirus exposure and HLA in healthy donors. Measured with immunoSEQ multiplex PCR; TCRdb has only the in-frame clones, and not every one. The sample has more than 110,000 clones; around 82% are singletons. Sequencing was carried out using PBMCs. Source of these receptors: a man between 35 and 55 years old in good health and CMV-seropositive. CDR3s include the opening cysteine and the closing phenylalanine or tryptophan. A D gene is named only where the DNA matches it firmly. Some rows have no size entry. The others give once, few or many, or a class for an expanded clone.

V gene	J gene	clone size	D gene	CDR3 DNA	CDR3 protein
TRBV5-1	TRBJ2-1	.	TRBD2	TGCGCCAGCAGCTTGCCAGGGACTAGCGGGGTGAATGAGCAGTTCTTC	CASSLPGTSGVNEQFF
TRBV10-3	TRBJ2-7	.	.	TGTGCCTCAGGAACCGCCGGGACATGGAGAGACGAGCAGTACTTC	CASGTAGTWRDEQYF
TRBV7-8	TRBJ2-5	.	TRBD2	TGTGCCAGCAGCCTCGGACTAGCGGGGGGGTTTCAAGAGACCCAGTACTTC	CASSLGLAGGFQETQYF
TRBV6-1	TRBJ1-1	.	.	TGTGCCAGCAGTGGACGCCTTGGCGGGGGGAACACTGAAGCTTTCTTT	CASSGRLGGGNTEAFF
TRBV9	TRBJ1-1	.	.	TGTGCCAGCAGCGTAGTCGGCGGGAACACTGAAGCTTTCTTT	CASSVVGGNTEAFF
TRBV6-6	TRBJ2-7	few	.	TGTGCCAGCAGTTACTCGAGTAGCTCCTACGAGCAGTACTTC	CASSYSSSSYEQYF
TRBV6-1	TRBJ1-1	.	TRBD1	TGTGCCAGCAGTGATTTCAGGGGGGTACACATGAACACTGAAGCTTTCTTT	CASSDFRGVHMNTEAFF
TRBV18	TRBJ2-7	.	.	TGTGCCAGCTCACCAACAGGGCTCAACGAGCAGTACTTC	CASSPTGLNEQYF
TRBV18	TRBJ2-1	.	TRBD2	TGTGCCAGCTCACCAGCCGGGGGGGTTGATGAGCAGTTCTTC	CASSPAGGVDEQFF
TRBV5-4	TRBJ1-2	.	.	TGTGCCAGCAGCTCCCCGTGGGGGGGTAACTATGGCTACACCTTC	CASSSPWGGNYGYTF
TRBV6-6	TRBJ2-2	.	TRBD2	TGTGCCAGCAGTTACTCGGGGGGGAGCACCGGGGAGCTGTTTTTT	CASSYSGGSTGELFF
TRBV19	TRBJ2-3	.	.	TGTGCCAGTAGTATATTCGGTGGTAGCACAGATACGCAGTATTTT	CASSIFGGSTDTQYF
TRBV30	TRBJ1-2	few	TRBD1	TGTGCCTGGAGGGAACAGGGGTTCGATGGCTACACCTTC	CAWREQGFDGYTF
TRBV19	TRBJ1-6	.	TRBD1	TGTGCCAGTACAACGGACAGGGCCTATAATTCACCCCTCCACTTT	CASTTDRAYNSPLHF
TRBV2	TRBJ1-6	.	.	TGTGCCAGCAGCTTAGACAGCTCCTATAATTCACCCCTCCACTTT	CASSLDSSYNSPLHF
TRBV12-2	TRBJ2-7	.	.	TGTGCAAGTCGCTTTCGGGGGAGCTCCTACGAGCAGTACTTC	CASRFRGSSYEQYF
TRBV4-1	TRBJ1-2	few	.	TGCGCCAGCAGCCAAGATCCTACAGCTTACTATGGCTACACCTTC	CASSQDPTAYYGYTF
TRBV12-5	TRBJ1-5	.	.	TGTGCTAGTGCCTTACCTGACACTTTCAATCAGCCCCAGCATTTT	CASALPDTFNQPQHF
TRBV6-1	TRBJ1-3	few	.	TGTGCCAGCAGCCCTTATAGTCCCGGAAACACCATATATTTT	CASSPYSPGNTIYF
TRBV30	TRBJ2-1	.	.	TGTGCCTGGAGTGTAGGGGTCCCAACGAAGGTCAATGAGCAGTTCTTC	CAWSVGVPTKVNEQFF
TRBV7-2	TRBJ1-1	.	.	TGTGCCAGCAGCTTAGGTTCAGGGAACACTGAAGCTTTCTTT	CASSLGSGNTEAFF
TRBV27	TRBJ2-4	.	.	TGTGCCAGCAGTTTGGCAGGGGAAAACATTCAGTACTTC	CASSLAGENIQYF
TRBV18	TRBJ1-6	.	TRBD1	TGTGCCAGCTCAACAACCGGGACAGCTAATTCACCCCTCCACTTT	CASSTTGTANSPLHF
TRBV6-4	TRBJ2-3	.	.	TGTGCCAGCAGTGACCCACGGGTAGATACGCAGTATTTT	CASSDPRVDTQYF
TRBV5-1	TRBJ2-2	.	TRBD1	TGCGCCAGCAGCTTGGTTTTTACAGGGGGCGCGAACACCGGGGAGCTGTTTTTT	CASSLVFTGGANTGELFF
TRBV2	TRBJ2-3	.	.	TGTGCCAGCAGTGCTTGGCTCGACACAGATACGCAGTATTTT	CASSAWLDTDTQYF
TRBV5-6	TRBJ2-7	few	.	TGTGCCAGCAGCCCCGGGACTCTCGACGAGCAGTACTTC	CASSPGTLDEQYF
TRBV5-1	TRBJ1-2	.	.	TGCGCCAGCAGCCTCCTATCAGGGCCACCCTATGGCTACACCTTC	CASSLLSGPPYGYTF
TRBV6-6	TRBJ1-4	.	.	TGTGCCAGCGGTAGAGGAGGTGAAAAGCTGTTTTTT	CASGRGGEKLFF
TRBV5-1	TRBJ2-3	.	.	TGCGCCAGCAGCTTGGAATCGGTGGTCCTAAGCACAGATACGCAGTATTTT	CASSLESVVLSTDTQYF
TRBV2	TRBJ2-5	.	TRBD2	TGTGCCAGCAGATTGACTAGCGGGGACTTCTTGGAGACCCAGTACTTC	CASRLTSGDFLETQYF
TRBV6-6	TRBJ2-2	.	TRBD1	TGTGCCAGCAGTTACAGGGACAGGAACACCGGGGAGCTGTTTTTT	CASSYRDRNTGELFF
TRBV5-6	TRBJ2-3	.	.	TGTGCCAGCAGCTTGACAGGGAATCCCGCAGATACGCAGTATTTT	CASSLTGNPADTQYF
TRBV2	TRBJ2-3	once	.	TGTGCCAGCAGTGTGGAGGGGGCGAGGACAGATACGCAGTATTTT	CASSVEGARTDTQYF
TRBV4-3	TRBJ1-2	.	.	TGCGCCAGCAGCCAAGACGGCGGCAGCGGTGGCTACACCTTC	CASSQDGGSGGYTF
TRBV7-2	TRBJ1-4	.	.	TGTGCCAGCAGCAAAACGGGGGAGGAAAAACTGTTTTTT	CASSKTGEEKLFF
TRBV6-6	TRBJ1-2	few	.	TGTGCCAGCAGTCTTTGGGCCCTCCCGGGGGGCTACACCTTC	CASSLWALPGGYTF
TRBV11-3	TRBJ2-7	.	TRBD2	TGTGCCAGCAGACGTGAGGGAGGGGACCTCTACGAGCAGTACTTC	CASRREGGDLYEQYF
TRBV27	TRBJ2-7	once	.	TGTGCCAGCAGTTTCCGTAACGAGCAGTACTTC	CASSFRNEQYF
TRBV10-1	TRBJ2-1	.	TRBD1	TGCGCCAGCAGCAGACAGGGATCGTACAATGAGCAGTTCTTC	CASSRQGSYNEQFF
TRBV4-3	TRBJ2-7	.	.	TGCGCCAGCAGCCAAGATCGAGGGGGGGGACTCTTTGAGCAGTACTTC	CASSQDRGGGLFEQYF
TRBV4-1	TRBJ2-7	.	.	TGCGCCAGCAGCCCCGACAGAGATACGTACGAGCAGTACTTC	CASSPDRDTYEQYF
TRBV4-2	TRBJ2-2	.	.	TGTGCCAGCAGCCAAGAAGCAGGGTCCGCGAACACCGGGGAGCTGTTTTTT	CASSQEAGSANTGELFF
TRBV25-1	TRBJ2-1	.	.	TGTGCCTCAAAAAGCTACCACAGCTCCTACAATGAGCAGTTCTTC	CASKSYHSSYNEQFF
TRBV7-6	TRBJ2-7	once	.	TGTGCCAGCAGCTTAGCTAGGACTTCCTCTCATGAGCAGTACTTC	CASSLARTSSHEQYF
TRBV14	TRBJ2-7	once	TRBD1	TGTGCCAGCAGCCGAAGGACAGGGTGGTCCGAGCAGTACTTC	CASSRRTGWSEQYF
TRBV18	TRBJ2-3	.	.	TGTGCCAGCTCACCAACTTCCCGCACAGATACGCAGTATTTT	CASSPTSRTDTQYF
TRBV27	TRBJ1-5	.	TRBD1	TGTGCCAGCAGGCAAGGGGACAGTACACAGCCCCAGCATTTT	CASRQGDSTQPQHF
TRBV27	TRBJ2-2	.	.	TGTGCCAGCAGTTTTCTCAGGAACACCGGGGAGCTGTTTTTT	CASSFLRNTGELFF
TRBV5-1	TRBJ1-1	.	.	TGCGCCAGCAGCTTGGCAGTTGGTACAGTCAACACTGAAGCTTTCTTT	CASSLAVGTVNTEAFF
TRBV19	TRBJ2-3	.	.	TGTGCCAGAAACGGTTCCGGGCCTCGAGGGTTTACGCAGTATTTT	CARNGSGPRGFTQYF
TRBV7-2	TRBJ1-1	.	.	TGTGCCAGCAGCCGACAGCACGTAGACACTGAAGCTTTCTTT	CASSRQHVDTEAFF
TRBV5-6	TRBJ2-7	.	TRBD2	TGTGCCAGCAGCGGGGTTCTGGGTCCGGGGGGGTTCCAAGAGCAGTACTTC	CASSGVLGPGGFQEQYF